This T cell receptor beta chain was captured by sequencing in a study of cytomegalovirus exposure and HLA in healthy donors. In the PCR, 60 Vbeta and 13 Jbeta primers were used. Repertoires were generated with immunoSEQ multiplex PCR, while TCRdb's copy carries only in-frame clones and drops some. The sample lists about 150,000 clones, nearly 10% seen once, with under 2% in the top ten. V was pared by 1 base and J by 0 bases, with 4 bases of the junction left unmatched. The CDR3 spans 16 residues. Looked up from germline, CDR1 is SGHTS and CDR2 is YDEGEE. This chain joins TRBV5-8 and TRBJ1-5; 7 bases are shared with TRBD1. Input material: PBMCs. The source of this sequence is a man aged 45 to 65 in good health and CMV-seronegative. CDR3 coding DNA: TGTGCCAGCAGCTTGTCAGGGGGATATAGCAATCAGCCCCAGCATTTT. It encodes CASSLSGGYSNQPQHF.